A single sample is the source of the 16 T cell receptor beta chains below, sequenced in a study of T cell responses to AZD1222 COVID-19 vaccine. Only in-frame clones appear in the TCRdb table, and some are missing; sequencing was by immunoSEQ multiplex PCR. Among about 150,000 clones listed, 90% were seen once. Sequenced material: peripheral blood, taken 28 days after the second AZD1222 dose. The receptors were sampled from an adult who received the AZD1222 COVID-19 vaccine.

J is TRBJ2-3 and V is TRBV6-2 or TRBV6-3; TRBD2 is a possible D gene (7 bases). CDR1 is MNHEY, CDR2 SVGEGT, per germline. V was cut by 8 bases and J by 2 bases, with 17 bases left in between. The CDR3 is made up of 15 amino acids. The CDR3 sequence is CASGPGGSPTDTQYF. CDR3 DNA: TGTGCCAGCGGCCCGGGGGGCAGCCCCACAGATACGCAGTATTTT.

The V call is TRBV18, the J call TRBJ2-3; no definite D call. Trimming left V 3 bases short and J 3 bases short, with 10 bases between. The germline V gene encodes CDR1 KGHSH and CDR2 LQKENI. The CDR3 spans 14 residues. The CDR3: CASSPQSKTDTQYF. The CDR3 DNA follows: TGTGCCAGCTCACCGCAAAGTAAGACAGATACGCAGTATTTT.

This clone has just one count. V gene TRBV28 combines with J gene TRBJ2-7; D unresolved. V lost 6 bases to trimming and J lost 3 bases, with 12 bases between them. From germline, CDR1 is MDHEN and CDR2 SYDVKM. CDR3 size: 13 residues. The CDR3 DNA follows: TGTGCCAGCAGCAGGCAGACCAACTACGAGCAGTACTTC. This codes for CASSRQTNYEQYF.

The V gene is TRBV19, the J gene TRBJ1-2; 9 nucleotides align to TRBD1. With V trimmed by 2 bases and J by 7 bases, 11 bases remained unmatched. The germline CDR1 and CDR2 sequences are LNHDA and SQIVND (reference sequence). CDR3 length: 16 residues. The CDR3 reads CASSITFTGGRFGYTF. The CDR3 region has the DNA TGTGCCAGTAGTATAACATTTACAGGGGGCAGATTTGGCTACACCTTC.

The chain recombines TRBV6-5 with TRBJ1-1; tentatively, D is TRBD1 (5 bases). CDR1 and CDR2 (germline): MNHEY, SVGAGI. The length of the CDR3 is 14 residues. Trimming shortened V by 2 bases and J by 5 bases, and 12 bases separated the two germline ends. The CDR3 nucleotides read TGTGCCAGCAGTTACCTATCGGGGCGGACTGAAGCTTTCTTT. Encoded protein: CASSYLSGRTEAFF.

The chain links TRBV28 to TRBJ1-1, with D perhaps TRBD1 (6 bases). The V gene lost 5 bases and the J gene lost 1 base, with 14 bases spanning the gap. This CDR3 is built from 15 residues. Germline V gene sequence: CDR1 MDHEN, CDR2 SYDVKM. The CDR3 reads CASSPLRGGNTEAFF. The CDR3 DNA is TGTGCCAGCAGTCCCTTAAGAGGGGGGAACACTGAAGCTTTCTTT.

This chain connects TRBV7-3 to TRBJ2-5; the match to TRBD1 covers 7 bases. V dropped 5 bases and J dropped 5; count of bases not matched to a gene: 17. Germline loops: CDR1 SGHTA, CDR2 FQGTGA. The CDR3 extends over 17 amino acids. The CDR3: CASSRSPWTGLRETQYF. The CDR3 DNA reads TGTGCCAGCAGCCGCTCCCCATGGACAGGCCTACGGGAGACCCAGTACTTC. Variable domain in full (rest from reference TRBV7-3 and TRBJ2-5): GAGVSQTPSNKVTEKGKYVELRCDPISGHTALYWYRQSLGQGPEFLIYFQGTGAADDSGLPNDRFFAVRPEGSVSTLKIQRTERGDSAVYLCASSRSPWTGLRETQYFGPGTRLLVL.

In this sample, this clone turned up once. The V call is TRBV5-1, the J call TRBJ1-2; 9 nucleotides match TRBD1. The V gene's germline CDR1 is SGHRS and CDR2 YFSETQ. V gave up 4 bases and J gave up 6 bases; unmatched junction bases: 7. The CDR3 extends over 14 amino acids. In DNA form, the CDR3 reads TGCGCCAGCAGCAGTCTACAGGGGGCGGATGGCTACACCTTC. Translation gives CASSSLQGADGYTF.

This sequence joins TRBV6-5 and TRBJ1-5; no reliable D call. Deletions cut 7 bases from V and 0 bases from J, with 10 bases between. CDR3 length: 14 amino acids. CDR1 and CDR2 (germline): MNHEY, SVGAGI. The CDR3 DNA sequence: TGTGCCAGCAATAGCGGTTATAGCAATCAGCCCCAGCATTTT. Protein product: CASNSGYSNQPQHF.

This chain connects TRBV3-1 (or the pseudogene TRBV3-2) to TRBJ1-4; D is uncertain. Germline V gives CDR1 LGHDT, CDR2 YNNKEL (reference sequence). V lost 4 bases to trimming and J lost 7 bases, with 16 bases between them. The CDR3 runs to 15 residues. CDR3 region: CASSREGALSEKLFF. In DNA, the CDR3 is TGTGCCAGCAGCCGCGAGGGCGCCTTGAGTGAAAAACTGTTTTTT.

The chain joins TRBV5-8 to TRBJ1-5; D gene uncertain. V was pared by 0 bases and J by 0 bases, with 13 bases between. Germline loops: CDR1 SGHTS, CDR2 YDEGEE. CDR3 length: 17 residues. CDR3 in DNA: TGTGCCAGCAGCTTGGGTCCTCGAGGGTATAGCAATCAGCCCCAGCATTTT. The encoded protein is CASSLGPRGYSNQPQHF.

The rearrangement joins TRBV5-5 to TRBJ2-7; no definite D call. Trimming removed 0 bases from V and 0 bases from J, with 7 bases in between. The length of the CDR3 is 14 residues. The V gene's germline CDR1 is SGHKS and CDR2 YYEKEE (reference sequence). CDR3 bases: TGTGCCAGCAGCTTGGTAGAGAGCTCCTACGAGCAGTACTTC. This encodes CASSLVESSYEQYF.

The rearrangement uses TRBV30 and TRBJ2-3; D unclear. This CDR3 comprises 14 residues. The V gene lost 0 bases and the J gene lost 4 bases, with 11 bases spanning the gap. Germline loops: CDR1 GTSNPN, CDR2 SVGIG (reference sequence). The CDR3 nucleotides are TGTGCCTGGAGTGTACTATCTGGGGCAGATACGCAGTATTTT. Protein: CAWSVLSGADTQYF.

This clone was seen a single time. This chain links TRBV2 with TRBJ2-1, with 10 positions matching TRBD2. CDR3 length: 17 residues. Germline lookup yields CDR1 SNHLY and CDR2 FYNNEI. Germline trimming cut 6 bases from V and 0 bases from J; bases unmatched to any gene: 8. The CDR3 spells CASRGASGGRSYNEQFF. The CDR3 region has the DNA TGTGCCAGCAGAGGGGCTAGCGGGGGCCGCTCCTACAATGAGCAGTTCTTC.

The genes are TRBV6-5 and TRBJ1-2; TRBD1 might be the D (5 bases). This CDR3 has 13 amino acids. The germline V gene has CDR1 MNHEY and CDR2 SVGAGI. Deletions cut 7 bases from V and 2 bases from J, with 11 bases between. CDR3 in DNA: TGTGCCAGCACCCGGGACTCCAACTATGGCTACACCTTC. This sequence encodes CASTRDSNYGYTF.

This sequence joins TRBV9 and TRBJ1-2, with no clear D. From germline, CDR1 is SGDLS and CDR2 YYNGEE. There are 12 residues in the CDR3. Trimming took 2 bases from V and 4 from J, leaving 6 bases between them. In DNA, the CDR3 is TGTGCCAGCAGCGTTTTTGCCTATGGCTACACCTTC. Translation: CASSVFAYGYTF.